These 27 T cell receptor beta chains were sequenced from one sample in a study of CD8+ T cells in alopecia areata. TCR sequencing used cDNA made by reverse transcription of extracted RNA. Generated by immunoSEQ multiplex PCR, the TCRdb table keeps only in-frame clones and is missing some. Of more than 90,000 clones in the sample, roughly 63% were seen once. Treatment noted: oral pan-JAK inhibitor, 5-10 mg twice daily. The input for sequencing was CD8+ T cells sorted from blood, taken at week 4, from a patient treated with tofacitinib. These receptors all come from a human donor with alopecia areata.

The J gene is TRBJ2-3, the V gene TRBV11-2; 15 nucleotides agree with TRBD2. The CDR3 is made up of 18 amino acids. V gave up 3 bases and J gave up 6 bases; unmatched junction bases: 10. From germline, CDR1 is SGHAT and CDR2 FQNNGV. The CDR3 loop is CASSFHPGLAGGGDTQYF. The CDR3 DNA follows: TGTGCCAGCAGCTTTCACCCGGGACTAGCGGGGGGCGGGGATACGCAGTATTTT. Full variable domain (missing parts from reference TRBV11-2 and TRBJ2-3): EAGVAQSPRYKIIEKRQSVAFWCNPISGHATLYWYQQILGQGPKLLIQFQNNGVVDDSQLPKDRFSAERLKGVDSTLKIQPAKLEDSAVYLCASSFHPGLAGGGDTQYFGPGTRLTVL.

The rearrangement joins TRBV30 to TRBJ2-6; TRBD1 matches at 7 bases. There are 17 residues in the CDR3. Trimming took 1 base from V and 4 from J; bases not matched to a gene: 10. Germline V CDR1 and CDR2: GTSNPN, SVGIG (reference sequence). CDR3 nucleotide sequence: TGTGCCTGGAGTGGGCCGGGACAGACCAGAGGGGCCAACGTCCTGACTTTC. This codes for CAWSGPGQTRGANVLTF.

The CDR3 sequence is CATSSPDRVGGYTF. DNA for the CDR3: TGTGCCACCAGCAGCCCGGACAGGGTAGGAGGCTACACCTTC. The V gene is TRBV15, the J gene TRBJ1-2; 8 nucleotides match TRBD1. The junction had 8 bases not matched to a gene; V was cut back by 3 bases and J by 8 bases. Germline V gene data show CDR1 as LNHNV and CDR2 as YYDKDF (reference sequence). This CDR3 has 14 residues.

This clone came up once. The chain couples TRBV7-2 to TRBJ2-7; maybe TRBD1 (6 bases). Between the trimmed V and J ends, which lost 4 bases and 4 bases, there was a span of 14 bases. This CDR3 is built from 14 residues. CDR1 and CDR2 (germline): SGHTA, FQGNSA. The CDR3 region has the DNA TGTGCCAGCAGCTCGTCGCGGACAGAGTACGAGCAGTACTTC. Protein: CASSSSRTEYEQYF. The variable domain in full, completed from reference TRBV7-2 and TRBJ2-7, reads GAGVSQSPSNKVTEKGKDVELRCDPISGHTALYWYRQSLGQGLEFLIYFQGNSAPDKSGLPSDRFSAERTGGSVSTLTIQRTQQEDSAVYLCASSSSRTEYEQYFGPGTRLTVT.

This clone came up a few times. This chain links TRBV30 with TRBJ2-7; 8 bases agree with TRBD1. The V and J ends lost 3 bases and 4 bases, in that order; junction bases with no gene match: 5. This CDR3 contains 13 residues. Germline V gene data show CDR1 as GTSNPN and CDR2 as SVGIG (reference sequence). CDR3 residues: CAWRAGGSYEQYF. The CDR3 DNA is TGTGCCTGGAGGGCAGGGGGCTCGTACGAGCAGTACTTC. Looking up the rest from reference TRBV30 and TRBJ2-7 gives the full variable domain: SQTIHQWPATLVQPVGSPLSLECTVEGTSNPNLYWYRQAAGRGLQLLFYSVGIGQISSEVPQNLSASRPQDRQFILSSKKLLLSDSGFYLCAWRAGGSYEQYFGPGTRLTVT.

The chain links TRBV30 to TRBJ2-7; no firm D call. The CDR3 is made up of 13 amino acids. V was clipped by 0 bases and J by 5 bases, with 11 bases between them. Germline lookup yields CDR1 GTSNPN and CDR2 SVGIG (reference sequence). Written as DNA, the CDR3 is TGTGCCTGGAGTGTACCCAGGTCCCACGAGCAGTACTTC. This gives the protein CAWSVPRSHEQYF. The whole variable domain, remainder taken from reference TRBV30 and TRBJ2-7, is SQTIHQWPATLVQPVGSPLSLECTVEGTSNPNLYWYRQAAGRGLQLLFYSVGIGQISSEVPQNLSASRPQDRQFILSSKKLLLSDSGFYLCAWSVPRSHEQYFGPGTRLTVT.

This chain connects TRBV7-8 to TRBJ2-7, with TRBD1 matching over 9 bases. Trimming at V came to 5 bases and at J to 3 bases, leaving 5 bases not matched to a gene. From germline, CDR1 is SGHVS and CDR2 FQNEAQ. This CDR3 contains 14 residues. As DNA, the CDR3 is TGTGCCAGCAGCCAACAGGGGGCCGGCTACGAGCAGTACTTC. It yields the protein CASSQQGAGYEQYF. Complete variable domain (other parts from reference TRBV7-8 and TRBJ2-7): GAGVSQSPRYKVAKRGQDVALRCDPISGHVSLFWYQQALGQGPEFLTYFQNEAQLDKSGLPSDRFFAERPEGSVSTLKIQRTQQEDSAVYLCASSQQGAGYEQYFGPGTRLTVT.

This chain links TRBV29-1 with TRBJ2-6; 10 bases align to TRBD1. The germline gives CDR1 SQVTM, CDR2 ANQGSEA. V shed 6 bases and J 2 bases; nucleotides not matched to a gene: 7. The CDR3 extends over 16 amino acids. The CDR3 reads CSVRTGGGTGANVLTF. For the CDR3, the DNA is TGCAGCGTAAGGACAGGGGGAGGAACTGGGGCCAACGTCCTGACTTTC.

This clone was counted a few times. The chain links TRBV11-1 to TRBJ2-7; TRBD2 matches at 10 bases. Germline CDR1 and CDR2: SGHAT and FQDESV (reference sequence). Losses at the gene ends were 0 bases for V and 3 bases for J; bases not matched to a gene: 5. The CDR3 length is 16 residues. CDR3 region: CASSLAPAGGLYEQYF. The CDR3 bases are TGTGCCAGCAGCTTAGCCCCAGCGGGGGGGCTCTACGAGCAGTACTTC.

This clone has just a few counts. The chain employs TRBV11-2 and TRBJ1-1; 9 bases align to TRBD1. Germline CDR1 is SGHAT and CDR2 is FQNNGV. J was trimmed by 6 bases and V by 1 base; bases with no gene match: 6. This CDR3 has 15 residues. CDR3 amino acids: CASSLGRDRASEAFF. DNA of the CDR3: TGTGCCAGCAGCTTAGGCAGGGACAGGGCTTCTGAAGCTTTCTTT. The whole variable domain, remainder taken from reference TRBV11-2 and TRBJ1-1, is EAGVAQSPRYKIIEKRQSVAFWCNPISGHATLYWYQQILGQGPKLLIQFQNNGVVDDSQLPKDRFSAERLKGVDSTLKIQPAKLEDSAVYLCASSLGRDRASEAFFGQGTRLTVV.

In its sample, this clone was seen once. The chain recombines TRBV30 with TRBJ1-3; 11 bases map to TRBD1. Per germline, CDR1 GTSNPN and CDR2 SVGIG (reference sequence). The CDR3 runs 16 residues. The V segment lost 5 bases and the J segment 4 bases; nucleotides outside the gene matches: 10. CDR3: CAWLPGQGALGNTIYF. The CDR3 DNA follows: TGTGCCTGGCTTCCCGGACAGGGGGCCTTGGGAAACACCATATATTTT.

This chain connects TRBV6-5 to TRBJ2-3; 7 bases align to TRBD2. Germline V gives CDR1 MNHEY, CDR2 SVGAGI. The CDR3 consists of 15 residues. J gave up 5 bases and V 4 bases, and 9 bases lay outside the gene matches. The CDR3 DNA follows: TGTGCCAGCAGTTCTCTCGGGAGGTCCAGAGATACGCAGTATTTT. Its protein product is CASSSLGRSRDTQYF.

Concerning this clone: Other DNA sequences in the sample encode the same CDR3. The rearrangement joins TRBV29-1 to TRBJ1-1; D unresolved. This CDR3 contains 11 residues. Germline V lookup: CDR1 SQVTM, CDR2 ANQGSEA. The V end lost 1 base, the J end lost 1 base, and 1 base lay between the germline ends. The CDR3 loop reads CSVEGNTEAFF. The CDR3 DNA follows: TGCAGCGTTGAAGGGAACACTGAAGCTTTCTTT.

V usage is TRBV10-3 and J usage is TRBJ2-1; the D gene is possibly TRBD1 (6 bases). The V gene lost 6 bases and the J gene lost 2 bases, with 11 bases spanning the gap. Germline CDR1 and CDR2: ENHRY and SYGVKD. The CDR3 is 14 amino acids. CDR3 in amino acids: CAISGGQTYNEQFF. The CDR3 DNA sequence: TGTGCCATCAGCGGCGGACAGACCTACAATGAGCAGTTCTTC.

On this clone: Given a far larger clone just one base away, this is likely a sequencing read error. The V gene is TRBV7-2, the J gene TRBJ1-4; D gene ambiguous. The CDR3 sequence is 16 residues long. The V gene lost 5 bases and the J gene lost 5 bases, with 18 bases spanning the gap. Germline V gene data show CDR1 as SGHTA and CDR2 as FQGNSA. The CDR3 region is CASSQDGWTMNEKLFF. CDR3 in DNA: TGTGCCAGCAGCCAAGACGGATGGACGATGAATGAAAAACTGTTTTTT. Combining the CDR3 with reference TRBV7-2 and TRBJ1-4 gives the whole variable domain GAGVSQSPSNKVTEKGKDVELRCDPISGHTALYWYRQSLGQGLEFLIYFQGNSAPDKSGLPSDRFSAERTGGSVSTLTIQRTQQEDSAVYLCASSQDGWTMNEKLFFGSGTQLSVL.

CDR3 amino acids: CASHLTGGAEPQHF. CDR3 DNA sequence: TGTGCCAGCCACCTCACAGGGGGCGCAGAGCCCCAGCATTTT. The genes are TRBV2 and TRBJ1-5, with TRBD1 identical over 9 bases. The V gene end was trimmed by 8 bases and the J gene end by 8 bases; junction bases not matched to a gene: 10. CDR1 SNHLY and CDR2 FYNNEI come from the germline V gene. The CDR3 consists of 14 residues.

V gene TRBV5-6 combines with J gene TRBJ2-1; a weak D match, TRBD2 (7 bases). Germline V gives CDR1 SGHDT, CDR2 YYEEEE. This CDR3 region has 16 residues. Trimming left V 0 bases short and J 3 bases short, with 13 bases between. The CDR3: CASSLVGGGHYNEQFF. CDR3 nucleotide sequence: TGTGCCAGCAGCTTGGTAGGCGGGGGACACTACAATGAGCAGTTCTTC.

This rearrangement joins TRBV6-5 to TRBJ1-2; D not resolved. CDR1 is MNHEY, CDR2 SVGAGI, per germline. This CDR3 is 13 amino acids long. V lost 8 bases and J lost 11, with 21 bases in between. The CDR3 DNA follows: TGTGCCAGCGGCCCTGACAAGACCGTGAGGTACACCTTC. Its translation is CASGPDKTVRYTF.

V and J are TRBV7-9 and TRBJ2-7; 7 positions match TRBD2. The CDR3 loop spans 15 amino acids. CDR1 is SEHNR and CDR2 is FQNEAQ in the germline V gene (reference sequence). Trimming at V came to 8 bases and at J to 0 bases, leaving 10 bases not matched to a gene. CDR3 bases: TGTGCCAGCGGTCGATTTTCGGGGGGCTCCTACGAGCAGTACTTC. As protein: CASGRFSGGSYEQYF.

The count of this clone is one. The chain links TRBV30 to TRBJ2-3; D is perhaps TRBD1 or TRBD2 (5 bases each). CDR3 length: 15 residues. V was pared by 1 base and J by 2 bases, with 13 bases between. The germline V gene has CDR1 GTSNPN and CDR2 SVGIG (reference sequence). The CDR3 DNA is TGTGCCTGGAGTGCCTCCGGGGCCGACACAGATACGCAGTATTTT. As protein: CAWSASGADTDTQYF.

The J gene is TRBJ1-2, the V gene TRBV30, with D perhaps TRBD1 (5 bases). Germline loops: CDR1 GTSNPN, CDR2 SVGIG (reference sequence). The CDR3 loop spans 16 amino acids. V was clipped by 5 bases and J by 2 bases, with 21 bases between them. DNA for the CDR3: TGTGCCTGGTTGGGGCCGTCGGGACTCACCAACTATGGCTACACCTTC. This codes for CAWLGPSGLTNYGYTF.

This sequence joins TRBV7-2 and TRBJ2-7; 9 bases are a match to TRBD1. V dropped 1 base and J dropped 2; count of bases not matched to a gene: 3. The CDR3 totals 15 residues. The V gene's germline CDR1 is SGHTA and CDR2 FQGNSA. As DNA, the CDR3 is TGTGCCAGCAGCTTAGATCGGGACAGGGCCTACGAGCAGTACTTC. Translation gives CASSLDRDRAYEQYF.

The rearrangement joins TRBV2 to TRBJ1-2; tentatively, D is TRBD1 (6 bases). The CDR3 extends over 15 amino acids. From germline, CDR1 is SNHLY and CDR2 FYNNEI. V lost 6 bases to trimming and J lost 3 bases, with 17 bases between them. The CDR3 reads CASSSTGRSDYGYTF. The CDR3 DNA is TGTGCCAGCAGCTCTACAGGGAGGAGCGACTATGGCTACACCTTC.

This clone was picked up a small number of times. The chain has TRBV29-1 and TRBJ2-2, with D unresolved. V gave up 1 base and J gave up 3 bases, with 15 bases separating them. This CDR3 contains 16 residues. Germline CDR1 is SQVTM and CDR2 is ANQGSEA. The CDR3 DNA reads as TGCAGCGTTGAAGCGGCTACTAATACTTACACCGGGGAGCTGTTTTTT. Protein sequence: CSVEAATNTYTGELFF.

As regards this clone: Germline is not matched at one junction end, which may reflect a read error. The rearrangement uses TRBV29-1 and TRBJ2-1; D not resolved. The CDR3 spans 12 residues. CDR1 is SQVTM, CDR2 ANQGSEA, per germline. The CDR3 DNA reads TGCAGCGTTGTTCCCTCCGACAATGAGCAGTTCTTC. The encoded protein is CSVVPSDNEQFF.

The chain joins TRBV25-1 to TRBJ2-3; 8 positions match TRBD2. J gave up 2 bases and V 6 bases, and 10 bases lay outside the gene matches. Germline-derived CDR1 and CDR2 are MGHDK and SYGVNS. This CDR3 is 16 amino acids long. The chain's CDR3 is CASRETGGTHTDTQYF. The DNA of the CDR3 is TGTGCCAGCAGGGAGACGGGGGGGACACACACAGATACGCAGTATTTT.

The rearrangement joins TRBV28 to TRBJ2-2; a weak D match, TRBD2 (5 bases). The CDR3 loop spans 13 amino acids. Germline CDR1 is MDHEN and CDR2 is SYDVKM. V lost 2 bases, J lost 6 bases, and 7 bases lay in between. The CDR3 region is CASSLGGSGELFF. The CDR3 DNA reads as TGTGCCAGCAGTTTAGGAGGATCCGGGGAGCTGTTTTTT.